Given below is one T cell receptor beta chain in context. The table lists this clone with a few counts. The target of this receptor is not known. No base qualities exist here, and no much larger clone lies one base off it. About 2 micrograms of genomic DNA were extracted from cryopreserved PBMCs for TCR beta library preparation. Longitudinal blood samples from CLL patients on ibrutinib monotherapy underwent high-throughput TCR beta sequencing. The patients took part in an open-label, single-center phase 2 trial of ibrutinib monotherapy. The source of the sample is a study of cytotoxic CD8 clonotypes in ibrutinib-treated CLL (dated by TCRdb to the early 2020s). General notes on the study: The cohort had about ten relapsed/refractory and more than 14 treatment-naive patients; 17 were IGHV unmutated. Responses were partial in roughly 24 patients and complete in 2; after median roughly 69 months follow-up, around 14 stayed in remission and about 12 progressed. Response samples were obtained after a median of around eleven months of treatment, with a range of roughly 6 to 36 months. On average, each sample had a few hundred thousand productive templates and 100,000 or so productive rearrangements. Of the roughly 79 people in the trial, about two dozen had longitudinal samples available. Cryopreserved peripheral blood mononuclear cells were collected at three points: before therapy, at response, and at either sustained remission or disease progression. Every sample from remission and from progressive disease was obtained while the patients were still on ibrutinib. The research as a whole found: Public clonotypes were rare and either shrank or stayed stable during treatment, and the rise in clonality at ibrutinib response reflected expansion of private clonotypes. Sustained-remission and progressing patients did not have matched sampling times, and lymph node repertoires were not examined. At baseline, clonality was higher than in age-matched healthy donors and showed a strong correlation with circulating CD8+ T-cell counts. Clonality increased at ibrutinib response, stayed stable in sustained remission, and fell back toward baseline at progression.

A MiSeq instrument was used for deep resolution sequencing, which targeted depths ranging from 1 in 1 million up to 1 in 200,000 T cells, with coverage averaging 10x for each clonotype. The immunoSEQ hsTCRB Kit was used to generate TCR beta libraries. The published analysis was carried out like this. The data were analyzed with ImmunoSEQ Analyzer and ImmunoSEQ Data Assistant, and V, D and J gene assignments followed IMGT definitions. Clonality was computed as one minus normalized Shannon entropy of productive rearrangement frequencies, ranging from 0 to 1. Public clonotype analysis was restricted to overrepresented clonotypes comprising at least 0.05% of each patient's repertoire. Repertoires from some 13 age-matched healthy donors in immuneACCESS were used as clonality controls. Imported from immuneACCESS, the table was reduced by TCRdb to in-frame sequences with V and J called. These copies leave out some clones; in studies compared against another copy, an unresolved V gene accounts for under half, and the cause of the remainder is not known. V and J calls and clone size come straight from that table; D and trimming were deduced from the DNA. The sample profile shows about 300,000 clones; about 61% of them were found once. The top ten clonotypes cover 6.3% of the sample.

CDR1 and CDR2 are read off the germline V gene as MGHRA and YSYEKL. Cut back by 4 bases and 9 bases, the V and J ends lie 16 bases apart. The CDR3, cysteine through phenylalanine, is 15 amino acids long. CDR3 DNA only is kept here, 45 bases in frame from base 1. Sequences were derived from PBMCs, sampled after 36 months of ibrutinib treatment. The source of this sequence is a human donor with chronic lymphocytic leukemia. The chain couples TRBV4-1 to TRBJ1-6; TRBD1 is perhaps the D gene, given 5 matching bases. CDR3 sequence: CASSPQGGTASPLHF. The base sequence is TGCGCCAGCAGCCCTCAGGGAGGGACTGCTTCACCCCTCCACTTT.